This T cell receptor beta chain was profiled in a study of T cell responses to AZD1222 COVID-19 vaccine. Findings of the study overall: An increase in Spike-specific TCR breadth and depth was observed after two AZD1222 doses. It was only after the peak T cell response that any repertoires were sampled.

CDR1 is MNHEY and CDR2 is SVGEGT in the germline V gene. With V trimmed by 5 bases and J by 4 bases, 9 bases remained unmatched. The CDR3 sequence is 16 residues long. Clones were read by immunoSEQ multiplex PCR, and TCRdb kept only the in-frame ones, dropping some. Of under 200,000 clones listed, 90% to 95% are singletons. As for this clone: Its antigen is not known.

The TCR originated in an adult in good health. The sample was peripheral blood, taken on day 0 of AZD1222 vaccination. V usage is TRBV6-2 or TRBV6-3 and J usage is TRBJ1-2; 11 nucleotides align to TRBD1. CDR3 nucleotides: TGTGCCAGCAGTCGGACAGGGGGCGCGTTTATCTATGGCTACACCTTC. This codes for CASSRTGGAFIYGYTF.